Given below is one TCR beta chain in context. Antigen: not known. The sample originates from a study of early T cells in non-severe SARS-CoV-2 infection. Study details: RNA in bulk from unsorted whole blood was sequenced, and chains were unpaired. Study-level findings and limits: Sequences matched to VDJdb favored anti-spike CD8 responses, while private and CD4 specificities were missed.

Molecules of cDNA were individually given unique molecular identifiers that were attached to them. MiXCR, applied by TCRdb to the 5' RACE reads, yields one record per CDR3 protein. The table shows 60,000 or so distinct CDR3 sequences, with roughly 8.8% occurring only once. The source of this sequence is an adult who was a healthcare worker with PCR-confirmed SARS-CoV-2 infection or an uninfected control (not recorded which). Sample: whole blood.

CDR3 protein: CASSSLTGGTF. The CDR3 DNA reads TGTGCCAGCAGTTCCCTGACAGGCGGAACCTTC. The chain carries TRBV12-3 or TRBV12-4 and TRBJ1-2; weak D call: TRBD1 (6 bases). Trimming removed 4 bases at V and 14 bases at J, with 14 bases between. This CDR3 spans 11 amino acids.